What follows describes a single TCR beta chain. Its antigen is still unknown. The sample originates from a study of cytomegalovirus exposure and HLA in healthy donors. CDR3 length equals 15 residues. Trimming left V 2 bases short and J 1 base short, with 9 bases between. Looked up from germline, CDR1 is SEHNR and CDR2 is FQNEAQ (reference sequence). 13 Jbeta primers and 60 Vbeta primers were used for the PCR. Profiled with immunoSEQ multiplex PCR; TCRdb holds only in-frame clones, not every one. The data show 200,000 to 250,000 clones, with more than 75% seen just once and around 1.2% held by the top ten. Whole-study results and caveats: It was in a later analysis that TCR association rates were seen to vary by HLA locus, highest for DRB1 and lowest for HLA-C.

This TCR was sampled from a human donor in good health. Sequencing was done on a sample of PBMCs. V and J are TRBV7-9 and TRBJ1-3; tentatively, D is TRBD1 (6 bases). CDR3 residues: CASSLRTDSGNTIYF. CDR3 nucleotides: TGTGCCAGCAGCTTAAGGACAGATTCTGGAAACACCATATATTTT.